The rows below give T cell receptor beta chains drawn from one sample of a study of control samples from healthy donors and cancer patients. TCRdb's copy holds only in-frame clones and misses some; the assay was immunoSEQ multiplex PCR. In the table there are about 130,000 clones, 80% to 95% of which are singletons. Sequencing was done on a sample of blood. The origin of the receptors is a young man in good health. CDR3s include the opening cysteine and the closing phenylalanine or tryptophan. The D gene is left open where the match is weak. Some rows mark clone size as missing; the rest say once, few, many or name a class of expanded clone.

D gene	clone size	J gene	V gene	CDR3 protein	CDR3 DNA
.	.	TRBJ1-6	TRBV19	CASTPGIYSPLHF	TGTGCCAGTACCCCCGGGATTTATTCACCCCTCCACTTT
TRBD1	.	TRBJ1-2	TRBV7-3	CASSLNPGGSSGYTF	TGTGCCAGCAGCTTAAACCCAGGGGGCAGCTCTGGCTACACCTTC
TRBD1	.	TRBJ2-1	TRBV5-4	CASSPTYRGSYNEQFF	TGTGCCAGCAGCCCCACCTACAGGGGTTCGTACAATGAGCAGTTCTTC
TRBD1	.	TRBJ2-3	TRBV19	CASSMGQTSTDTQYF	TGTGCCAGTAGTATGGGACAGACTAGCACAGATACGCAGTATTTT
TRBD2	.	TRBJ2-7	TRBV15	CATSRDSGGAYEQYF	TGTGCCACCAGCAGAGATAGCGGGGGGGCCTACGAGCAGTACTTC
.	.	TRBJ2-5	TRBV11-3	CASSSRWGTQYF	TGTGCCAGCAGCTCTCGGTGGGGGACCCAGTACTTC
.	once	TRBJ1-2	TRBV11-2	CASSSRAGRGGYTF	TGTGCCAGCAGCTCGCGGGCCGGCCGGGGAGGCTACACCTTC
.	.	TRBJ2-7	TRBV7-6	CASSARDAPYEQYF	TGTGCCAGCAGTGCCCGGGATGCCCCCTACGAGCAGTACTTC
.	.	TRBJ1-5	TRBV27	CASGIMNSNQPQHF	TGTGCCAGTGGGATTATGAACAGCAATCAGCCCCAGCATTTT
.	few	TRBJ1-6	TRBV7-3	CASSLSAGENLHF	TGTGCCAGCAGCTTAAGTGCAGGGGAGAACCTCCACTTT
.	.	TRBJ1-2	TRBV23-1	CASSQGYNYGYTF	TGCGCCAGCAGTCAGGGGTATAACTATGGCTACACCTTC
TRBD1	.	TRBJ2-5	TRBV5-1	CASSLGDRGHQETQYF	TGCGCCAGCAGCCTGGGCGACAGGGGGCACCAAGAGACCCAGTACTTC
.	.	TRBJ2-7	TRBV3-1/TRBV3-2	CASSPGSSLSYEQYF	TGTGCCAGCAGCCCTGGTTCGTCCCTTTCCTACGAGCAGTACTTC
.	.	TRBJ2-3	TRBV5-1	CASSLAQITDTQYF	TGCGCCAGCAGCTTGGCCCAGATCACAGATACGCAGTATTTT
.	.	TRBJ1-1	TRBV29-1	CSGVLDGEAFF	TGCAGCGGGGTTTTGGACGGTGAAGCTTTCTTT
TRBD1	.	TRBJ1-1	TRBV18	CASSPARTGPTEAFF	TGTGCCAGCTCACCCGCTCGGACAGGGCCCACTGAAGCTTTCTTT
.	.	TRBJ1-4	TRBV9	CASSAHGSNEKLFF	TGTGCCAGCAGCGCCCACGGATCAAATGAAAAACTGTTTTTT
.	.	TRBJ1-5	TRBV6-5	CASNDVSNQPQHF	TGTGCCAGCAACGACGTTAGCAATCAGCCCCAGCATTTT
.	.	TRBJ2-7	TRBV28	CASSSRSHEQYF	TGTGCCAGCAGTTCTAGGAGCCACGAGCAGTACTTC
.	.	TRBJ2-5	TRBV7-6	CASSWYQETQYF	TGTGCCAGCAGCTGGTACCAAGAGACCCAGTACTTC
.	.	TRBJ1-1	TRBV5-1	CASSLGGLNTEAFF	TGCGCCAGCAGCTTGGGGGGCTTGAACACTGAAGCTTTCTTT
.	.	TRBJ2-3	TRBV5-1	CASSQDSYTDTQYF	TGCGCCAGCAGTCAGGACAGCTACACAGATACGCAGTATTTT
.	.	TRBJ2-7	TRBV9	CASSVSGPGEQYF	TGTGCCAGCAGCGTGTCCGGGCCGGGGGAGCAGTACTTC
.	.	TRBJ2-6	TRBV2	CASTGAGFPSGANVLTF	TGTGCCAGCACCGGGGCAGGTTTCCCTTCTGGGGCCAACGTCCTGACTTTC
TRBD1	.	TRBJ1-1	TRBV7-2	CASSTQGDMNTEAFF	TGTGCCAGCAGCACCCAGGGGGACATGAACACTGAAGCTTTCTTT
.	.	TRBJ1-1	TRBV27	CASRMSLSGITEAFF	TGTGCCAGCAGGATGTCCTTGTCAGGGATAACTGAAGCTTTCTTT
.	.	TRBJ2-1	TRBV19	CASSDLGPRNEQFF	TGTGCCAGTAGTGACTTAGGCCCCAGGAATGAGCAGTTCTTC
.	.	TRBJ2-7	TRBV7-9	CASSLGGAVPYEQYF	TGTGCCAGCAGCTTAGGGGGGGCCGTTCCCTACGAGCAGTACTTC
TRBD2	few	TRBJ2-3	TRBV9	CASSVASGGAYGTDTQYF	TGTGCCAGCAGCGTAGCGAGCGGGGGGGCCTATGGCACAGATACGCAGTATTTT
TRBD2	once	TRBJ2-1	TRBV11-3	CASSLIAGSYNEQFF	TGTGCCAGCAGCTTAATAGCGGGCTCCTACAATGAGCAGTTCTTC
.	.	TRBJ2-7	TRBV9	CASSVEGGPYEQYF	TGTGCCAGCAGCGTAGAGGGAGGCCCGTACGAGCAGTACTTC
TRBD1	medium-sized	TRBJ2-2	TRBV6-1	CASSESPGQGAGELFF	TGTGCCAGCAGTGAATCCCCGGGACAGGGTGCCGGGGAGCTGTTTTTT
TRBD1	.	TRBJ1-1	TRBV30	CAWTQTGGTEAFF	TGTGCCTGGACCCAAACAGGGGGAACTGAAGCTTTCTTT
.	.	TRBJ1-2	TRBV2	CASSEGFGGYTF	TGTGCCAGCAGTGAAGGATTTGGCGGCTACACCTTC
.	.	TRBJ2-1	TRBV9	CASSVQSSSYNEQFF	TGTGCCAGCAGCGTCCAGAGTAGCTCCTACAATGAGCAGTTCTTC
TRBD1	.	TRBJ2-2	TRBV12-5	CASGSGTPDRDSSSGELFF	TGTGCTAGTGGTTCCGGAACCCCGGACAGGGATTCTTCTTCCGGGGAGCTGTTTTTT
.	few	TRBJ1-6	TRBV3-1/TRBV3-2	CASSQEVTTGPLHF	TGTGCCAGCAGCCAAGAGGTCACGACGGGACCCCTCCACTTT
.	.	TRBJ2-7	TRBV7-9	CALPLGVLRHEQYF	TGTGCATTACCCTTAGGGGTACTTCGCCACGAGCAGTACTTC
.	.	TRBJ1-6	TRBV6-6	CASSDRSSYNSPLHF	TGTGCCAGCAGTGACAGGAGCTCCTATAATTCACCCCTCCACTTT
.	.	TRBJ1-1	TRBV5-1	CASSLEFGTGATEAFF	TGCGCCAGCAGCTTGGAGTTTGGGACGGGAGCCACTGAAGCTTTCTTT
.	.	TRBJ1-6	TRBV6-5	CASRQGQRNSPLHF	TGTGCCAGCAGGCAGGGGCAGCGCAATTCACCCCTCCACTTT
.	.	TRBJ1-2	TRBV29-1	CSVRTVTDGYTF	TGCAGCGTTCGAACAGTGACAGATGGCTACACCTTC
TRBD2	.	TRBJ2-3	TRBV6-5	CASSMGLARDTQYF	TGTGCCAGCAGTATGGGACTAGCGAGAGATACGCAGTATTTT
.	.	TRBJ2-1	TRBV11-2	CASSLSGGGFYNEQFF	TGTGCCAGCAGTCTTTCGGGTGGGGGGTTCTACAATGAGCAGTTCTTC
TRBD1	.	TRBJ1-3	TRBV24-1	CATPGQGYSGNTIYF	TGTGCCACTCCGGGACAGGGATACTCTGGAAACACCATATATTTT
TRBD1	.	TRBJ1-1	TRBV2	CASKSRDRERTEAFF	TGTGCCAGCAAGAGCCGGGACAGGGAGAGAACTGAAGCTTTCTTT
TRBD1	once	TRBJ1-1	TRBV28	CASSLLGGRLNTEAFF	TGTGCCAGCAGTTTACTAGGGGGCAGGCTGAACACTGAAGCTTTCTTT
.	.	TRBJ1-2	TRBV11-2	CASSLLGAGGYGYTF	TGTGCCAGCAGCTTACTGGGGGCGGGTGGGTATGGCTACACCTTC
TRBD2	.	TRBJ2-1	TRBV11-3	CASSFDTSGEQFF	TGTGCCAGCAGCTTCGATACTAGCGGCGAGCAGTTCTTC